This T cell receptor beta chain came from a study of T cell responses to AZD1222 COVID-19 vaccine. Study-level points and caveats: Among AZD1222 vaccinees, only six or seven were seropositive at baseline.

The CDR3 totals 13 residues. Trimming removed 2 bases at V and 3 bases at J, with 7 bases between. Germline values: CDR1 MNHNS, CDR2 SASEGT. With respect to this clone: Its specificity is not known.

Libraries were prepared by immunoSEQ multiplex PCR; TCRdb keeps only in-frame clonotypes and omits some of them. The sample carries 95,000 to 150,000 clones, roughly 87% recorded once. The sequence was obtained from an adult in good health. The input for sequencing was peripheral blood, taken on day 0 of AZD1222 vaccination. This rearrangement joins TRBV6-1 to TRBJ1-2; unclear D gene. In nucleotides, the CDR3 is TGTGCCAGCAGTGAATTGGTCCACTATGGCTACACCTTC. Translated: CASSELVHYGYTF.